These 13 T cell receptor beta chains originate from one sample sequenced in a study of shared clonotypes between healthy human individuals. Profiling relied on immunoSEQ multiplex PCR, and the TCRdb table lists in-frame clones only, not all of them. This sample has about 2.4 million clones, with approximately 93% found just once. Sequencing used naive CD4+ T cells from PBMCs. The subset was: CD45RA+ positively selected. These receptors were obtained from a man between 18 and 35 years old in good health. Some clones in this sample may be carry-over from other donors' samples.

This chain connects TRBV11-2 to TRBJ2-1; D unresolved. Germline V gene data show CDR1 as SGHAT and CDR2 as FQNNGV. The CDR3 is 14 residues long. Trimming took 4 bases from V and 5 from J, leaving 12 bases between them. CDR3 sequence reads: CASSSIGRDNEQFF. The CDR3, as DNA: TGTGCCAGCAGCTCAATCGGACGGGACAATGAGCAGTTCTTC.

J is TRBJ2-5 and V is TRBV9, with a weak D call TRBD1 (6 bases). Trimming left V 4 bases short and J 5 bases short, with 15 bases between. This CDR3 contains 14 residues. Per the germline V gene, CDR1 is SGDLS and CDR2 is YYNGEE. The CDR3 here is CASSSGAGLETQYF. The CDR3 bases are TGTGCCAGCAGCTCAGGGGCAGGGTTGGAGACCCAGTACTTC.

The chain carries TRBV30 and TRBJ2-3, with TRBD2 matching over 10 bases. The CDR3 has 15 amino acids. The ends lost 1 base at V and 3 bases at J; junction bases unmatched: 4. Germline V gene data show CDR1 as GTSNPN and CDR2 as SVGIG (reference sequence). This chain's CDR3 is CAWSGVSGGTDTQYF. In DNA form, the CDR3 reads TGTGCCTGGAGTGGGGTTAGCGGGGGGACAGATACGCAGTATTTT.

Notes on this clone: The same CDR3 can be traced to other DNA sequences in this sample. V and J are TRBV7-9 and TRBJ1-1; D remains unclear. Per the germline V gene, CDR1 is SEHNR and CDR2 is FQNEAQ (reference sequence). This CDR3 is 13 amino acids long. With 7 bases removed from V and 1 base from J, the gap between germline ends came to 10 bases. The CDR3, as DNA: TGTGCCAGCACCTACGCGGGGAACACTGAAGCTTTCTTT. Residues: CASTYAGNTEAFF. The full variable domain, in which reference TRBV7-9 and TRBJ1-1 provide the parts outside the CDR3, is DTGVSQNPRHKITKRGQNVTFRCDPISEHNRLYWYRQTLGQGPEFLTYFQNEAQLEKSRLLSDRFSAERPKGSFSTLEIQRTEQGDSAMYLCASTYAGNTEAFFGQGTRLTVV.

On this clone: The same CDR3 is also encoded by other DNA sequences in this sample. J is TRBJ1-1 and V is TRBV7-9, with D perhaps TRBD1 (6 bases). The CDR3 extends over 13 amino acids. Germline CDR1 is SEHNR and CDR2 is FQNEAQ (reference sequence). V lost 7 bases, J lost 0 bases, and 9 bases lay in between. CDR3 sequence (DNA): TGTGCCAGCACAAGACAGGTGAACACTGAAGCTTTCTTT. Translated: CASTRQVNTEAFF.

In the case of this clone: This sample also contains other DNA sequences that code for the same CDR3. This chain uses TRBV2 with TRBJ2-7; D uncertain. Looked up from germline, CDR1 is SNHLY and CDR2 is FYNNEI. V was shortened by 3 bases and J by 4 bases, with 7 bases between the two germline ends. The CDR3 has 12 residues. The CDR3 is CASSERVYEQYF. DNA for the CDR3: TGTGCCAGCAGTGAGAGAGTGTACGAGCAGTACTTC.

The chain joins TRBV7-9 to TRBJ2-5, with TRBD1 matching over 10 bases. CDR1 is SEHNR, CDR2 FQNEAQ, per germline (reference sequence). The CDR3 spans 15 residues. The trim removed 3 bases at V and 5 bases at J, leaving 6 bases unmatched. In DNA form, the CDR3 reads TGTGCCAGCAGCTTTGGGACAGGGGTGACGGAGACCCAGTACTTC. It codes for CASSFGTGVTETQYF.

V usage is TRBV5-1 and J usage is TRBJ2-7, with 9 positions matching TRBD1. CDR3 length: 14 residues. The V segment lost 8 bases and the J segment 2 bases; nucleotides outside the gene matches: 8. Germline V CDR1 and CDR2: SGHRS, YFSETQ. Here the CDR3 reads CASRVGTGPYEQYF. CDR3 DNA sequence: TGCGCCAGTCGGGTCGGGACAGGGCCCTACGAGCAGTACTTC.

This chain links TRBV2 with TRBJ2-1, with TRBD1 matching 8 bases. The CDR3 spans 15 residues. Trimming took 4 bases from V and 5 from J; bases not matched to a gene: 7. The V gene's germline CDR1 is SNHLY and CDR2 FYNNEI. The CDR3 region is CASSVRRTGNNEQFF. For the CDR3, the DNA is TGTGCCAGCAGTGTCCGCCGGACAGGGAACAATGAGCAGTTCTTC.

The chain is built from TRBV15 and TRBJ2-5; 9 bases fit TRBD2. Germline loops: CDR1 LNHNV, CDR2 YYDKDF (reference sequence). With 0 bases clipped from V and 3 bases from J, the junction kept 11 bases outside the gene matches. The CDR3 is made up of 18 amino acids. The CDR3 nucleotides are TGTGCCACCAGCAGAGATTATTGGCGGGAGGGCGGGAAAGAGACCCAGTACTTC. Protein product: CATSRDYWREGGKETQYF.

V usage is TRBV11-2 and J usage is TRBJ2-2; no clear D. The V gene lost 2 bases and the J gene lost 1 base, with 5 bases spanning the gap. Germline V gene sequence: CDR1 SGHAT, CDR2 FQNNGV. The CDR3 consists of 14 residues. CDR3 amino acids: CASSLLQNTGELFF. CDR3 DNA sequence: TGTGCCAGCAGCTTATTACAGAACACCGGGGAGCTGTTTTTT.

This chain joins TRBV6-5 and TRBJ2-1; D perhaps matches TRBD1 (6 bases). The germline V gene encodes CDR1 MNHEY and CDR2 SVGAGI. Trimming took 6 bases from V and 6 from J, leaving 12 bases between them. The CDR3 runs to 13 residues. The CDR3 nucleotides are TGTGCCAGCAGCCTCCGGGACACCAATGAGCAGTTCTTC. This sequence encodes CASSLRDTNEQFF.

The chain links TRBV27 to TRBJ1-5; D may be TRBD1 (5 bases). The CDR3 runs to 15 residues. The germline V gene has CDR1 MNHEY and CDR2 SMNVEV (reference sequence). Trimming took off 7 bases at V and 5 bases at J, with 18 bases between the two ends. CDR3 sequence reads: CASMNPGTSHQPQHF. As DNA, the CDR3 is TGTGCCAGCATGAACCCAGGGACCTCGCATCAGCCCCAGCATTTT.